The clone carrying this T cell receptor (beta chain) has only one observation. This specimen belongs to a study of T cells in Graves' hyperthyroidism and ophthalmopathy. Stable disease denoted Graves' hyperthyroidism without ophthalmopathy progression within 18 months. Lactation, pregnancy, other autoimmune disease or uncontrolled infection led to exclusion of patients. PBMCs came from more than 8.5 ml fresh peripheral blood. Amplified regions were TCR beta CDR3 sequences from RNA transcripts. HTBI primers were the set used in a first-round RT-PCR of the TCR CDR3. MiXCR, applied by TCRdb to the multiplex PCR reads, yields one record per CDR3 protein. The top ten hold approximately 10% of the sample, which has hundreds of thousands of distinct CDR3 sequences, around 15% seen once. V shed 0 bases, J shed 13 bases, and the junction held 15 bases outside the gene matches. CDR3 length: 16 residues. Germline loops: CDR1 DFQATT, CDR2 SNEGSKA (reference sequence).

Sequencing input: blood. This chain links TRBV20-1 with TRBJ2-5, with 12 bases identical to TRBD2. The TCR was taken from a young woman with Graves' hyperthyroidism. The CDR3, as DNA: TGCAGTGCTAGAGATCACGTGCGACTAGCGGGAGCCCCAGGGTACTTC. Its protein product is CSARDHVRLAGAPGYF.